The 31 T cell receptor beta chains listed next were all sequenced from one sample in a study of identical twins. Each CDR3 protein is one row after TCRdb ran MiXCR on the 5' RACE reads. The table lists over 550,000 distinct CDR3 sequences, less than 9% of them singletons. This sample also belongs to another study, concerning yellow fever vaccine responses in identical twins.

Sequencing was done on a sample of PBMCs. These receptor sequences come from a woman younger than 30 in good health.

In this sample, this clonotype turned up a few times. The chain has TRBV7-9 and TRBJ1-1, with a tentative D call TRBD1 (6 bases). The CDR3 covers 14 residues. The germline V gene encodes CDR1 SEHNR and CDR2 FQNEAQ (reference sequence). With 11 bases removed from V and 3 bases from J, the gap between germline ends came to 19 bases. DNA for the CDR3: TGTGCCGGAGAGAGGGGGGCGCGGGACACTGAAGCTTTCTTT. Its protein is CAGERGARDTEAFF.

This clonotype was detected many times. The CDR3 DNA sequence: TGTGCCAGCAGCTTAGATGCTAGCGGCCGATACAATGAGCAGTTCTTC. Translated: CASSLDASGRYNEQFF. The V gene is TRBV7-8, the J gene TRBJ2-1; the match to TRBD2 covers 7 bases. Trimming at V came to 1 base and at J to 4 bases, leaving 7 bases not matched to a gene. Germline CDR1 reads SGHVS; CDR2 reads FQNEAQ. The CDR3 sequence is 16 residues long. Full variable domain (rest looked up from reference TRBV7-8 and TRBJ2-1): GAGVSQSPRYKVAKRGQDVALRCDPISGHVSLFWYQQALGQGPEFLTYFQNEAQLDKSGLPSDRFFAERPEGSVSTLKIQRTQQEDSAVYLCASSLDASGRYNEQFFGPGTRLTVL.

The V and J genes are TRBV7-2 and TRBJ1-3; D ambiguous. The CDR3 covers 14 residues. V lost 4 bases and J lost 0, with 7 bases in between. Germline CDR1 reads SGHTA; CDR2 reads FQGNSA. CDR3 DNA: TGTGCCAGCAGCTCGGATTACTCTGGAAACACCATATATTTT. It codes for CASSSDYSGNTIYF. The full variable domain, its missing parts supplied by reference TRBV7-2 and TRBJ1-3, is GAGVSQSPSNKVTEKGKDVELRCDPISGHTALYWYRQSLGQGLEFLIYFQGNSAPDKSGLPSDRFSAERTGGSVSTLTIQRTQQEDSAVYLCASSSDYSGNTIYFGEGSWLTVV.

The chain carries TRBV19 and TRBJ2-7; no definite D call. V shed 6 bases and J shed 0 bases, with 15 bases lying between them. Germline values: CDR1 LNHDA, CDR2 SQIVND (reference sequence). This CDR3 region has 15 residues. CDR3 DNA: TGTGCCAGTAGAGCAGGACCCTCACCCTCCTACGAGCAGTACTTC. As protein: CASRAGPSPSYEQYF. Together with reference TRBV19 and TRBJ2-7, the CDR3 gives the full variable domain: DGGITQSPKYLFRKEGQNVTLSCEQNLNHDAMYWYRQDPGQGLRLIYYSQIVNDFQKGDIAEGYSVSREKKESFPLTVTSAQKNPTAFYLCASRAGPSPSYEQYFGPGTRLTVT.

The V gene is TRBV18, the J gene TRBJ2-1; D perhaps matches TRBD1 (6 bases). The germline CDR1 and CDR2 sequences are KGHSH and LQKENI. The ends were cut back, 10 bases at V and 8 bases at J, with 18 bases in the middle. This CDR3 contains 13 residues. The chain's CDR3 is CATERSGVDEQFF. The CDR3 DNA sequence: TGTGCCACCGAAAGATCAGGGGTAGATGAGCAGTTCTTC.

This clonotype appeared a few times. J is TRBJ2-7 and V is TRBV7-8; 7 nucleotides align to TRBD1. The germline V gene has CDR1 SGHVS and CDR2 FQNEAQ. After removal of 0 bases from V and 1 base from J, the junction contained 9 bases not matched to a gene. The CDR3 sequence is 17 residues long. This CDR3 reads CASSLARFRGPSYEQYV. DNA of the CDR3: TGTGCCAGCAGCTTAGCCAGGTTTAGGGGGCCGTCCTACGAGCAGTACGTC.

This chain uses TRBV4-1 with TRBJ2-7, with 7 bases fitting TRBD1. This CDR3 is built from 16 residues. The V and J ends lost 1 base and 7 bases, in that order; junction bases with no gene match: 13. Germline loops: CDR1 MGHRA, CDR2 YSYEKL. The CDR3 nucleotides are TGCGCCAGCAGCCAAGTACAAGGGGGCGCGGCACAAGAGCAGTACTTC. It translates to CASSQVQGGAAQEQYF.

The chain is built from TRBV28 and TRBJ2-1; 9 bases are shared with TRBD2. There are 15 residues in the CDR3. The V gene's germline CDR1 is MDHEN and CDR2 SYDVKM. V shed 3 bases, J shed 7 bases, and the junction held 7 bases outside the gene matches. The CDR3 bases are TGTGCCAGCAGTTTGGCTAGCGGGATGGGAAATGAGCAGTTCTTC. Its protein product is CASSLASGMGNEQFF.

This clonotype has a count of ten or more. The chain links TRBV12-3 or TRBV12-4 to TRBJ2-1; D is possibly TRBD1 (6 bases). V was clipped by 6 bases and J by 3 bases, with 18 bases between them. The CDR3 totals 16 residues. The CDR3 DNA reads as TGTGCCAGCAGGTCAAAACCGGGACAAAACTACAATGAGCAGTTCTTC. Translating gives CASRSKPGQNYNEQFF.

The rearrangement joins TRBV20-1 to TRBJ2-7; TRBD1 matches 11 bases. Germline assignment: CDR1 DFQATT and CDR2 SNEGSKA (reference sequence). This CDR3 contains 15 residues. V lost 5 bases and J lost 2; bases outside the gene matches: 8. In DNA form, the CDR3 reads TGCAGTGCTCGAAGTCCGGGACAGGGGGCCTACGAGCAGTACTTC. Encoded protein: CSARSPGQGAYEQYF.

In its sample, this clonotype was seen a few times. The V call is TRBV3-1, the J call TRBJ1-2; 9 nucleotides agree with TRBD1. After removal of 5 bases from V and 7 bases from J, the junction contained 5 bases not matched to a gene. The CDR3 covers 13 residues. In germline, CDR1 is LGHDT, CDR2 YNNKEL (reference sequence). The DNA for the CDR3 is TGTGCCAGCAGCAGTACAGGGGGCGGTGGCTACACCTTC. This sequence encodes CASSSTGGGGYTF. Supplemented by reference TRBV3-1 and TRBJ1-2, the full variable domain reads DTAVSQTPKYLVTQMGNDKSIKCEQNLGHDTMYWYKQDSKKFLKIMFSYNNKELIINETVPNRFSPKSPDKAHLNLHINSLELGDSAVYFCASSSTGGGGYTFGSGTRLTVV.

This clonotype was seen a handful of times. The chain combines TRBV7-6 with TRBJ2-1, with D perhaps TRBD1 (8 bases). V lost 5 bases and J 10 bases, leaving 18 bases between the germline ends. CDR1 and CDR2 from the germline V gene are SGHVS and FNYEAQ. This CDR3 is 14 amino acids long. CDR3 sequence: CASSPGGGQEEQFF. CDR3 in DNA: TGTGCCAGCAGCCCAGGGGGGGGACAGGAAGAGCAGTTCTTC.

The V and J genes are TRBV3-1 and TRBJ2-6; 7 bases align to TRBD1. The CDR3 sequence is 17 residues long. The germline V gene encodes CDR1 LGHDT and CDR2 YNNKEL (reference sequence). Trimming at V came to 8 bases and at J to 1 base, leaving 11 bases not matched to a gene. CDR3 amino acids: CASCLGGALSGANVLTF. The CDR3 bases are TGTGCCAGCTGCCTAGGGGGCGCTTTATCTGGGGCCAACGTCCTGACTTTC.

This clonotype was seen more than once but under ten times. This sequence joins TRBV20-1 and TRBJ2-3; D possibly corresponds to TRBD1 (6 bases). CDR1 and CDR2 from the germline V gene are DFQATT and SNEGSKA (reference sequence). This CDR3 is built from 14 residues. Trimming removed 3 bases at V and 2 bases at J, with 12 bases between. Here the CDR3 reads CSASKGTHTDTQYF. CDR3 nucleotide sequence: TGCAGTGCTAGTAAGGGGACACACACAGATACGCAGTATTTT.

This clonotype was observed a few times. The rearrangement uses TRBV28 and TRBJ2-3; maybe TRBD2 (7 bases). Germline V gene sequence: CDR1 MDHEN, CDR2 SYDVKM. The ends were cut back, 1 base at V and 0 bases at J, with 23 bases in the middle. The CDR3 sequence is 20 residues long. DNA for the CDR3: TGTGCCAGCAGTTTATCGGCGGGGGCCTCAGTATTCTCTAGCACAGATACGCAGTATTTT. Protein: CASSLSAGASVFSSTDTQYF.

This chain uses TRBV7-2 with TRBJ2-1, with 12 nucleotides matching TRBD1. Germline CDR1 SGHTA, CDR2 FQGNSA. J gave up 1 base and V 5 bases, and 6 bases lay outside the gene matches. This CDR3 contains 17 residues. The CDR3 DNA follows: TGTGCCAGCAGCGGGGGACAGGGGGCCGTTTCCTACAATGAGCAGTTCTTC. It encodes CASSGGQGAVSYNEQFF. The complete variable domain, with remaining parts taken from reference TRBV7-2 and TRBJ2-1, reads GAGVSQSPSNKVTEKGKDVELRCDPISGHTALYWYRQSLGQGLEFLIYFQGNSAPDKSGLPSDRFSAERTGGSVSTLTIQRTQQEDSAVYLCASSGGQGAVSYNEQFFGPGTRLTVL.

This clonotype was observed a handful of times. The rearrangement uses TRBV15 and TRBJ2-5; tentative D call: TRBD1 (5 bases). Germline CDR1 LNHNV, CDR2 YYDKDF (reference sequence). The CDR3 is 14 residues long. V lost 1 base and J lost 4, with 10 bases in between. The DNA of the CDR3 is TGTGCCACCAGCAGAGGGGGCAGTGGAGAGACCCAGTACTTC. It specifies CATSRGGSGETQYF.

This rearrangement joins TRBV11-2 to TRBJ2-5, with 12 bases identical to TRBD2. V shed 5 bases, J shed 4 bases, and the junction held 8 bases outside the gene matches. The germline V gene encodes CDR1 SGHAT and CDR2 FQNNGV. The CDR3 runs to 16 residues. This CDR3 is CASSLILAGGTETQYF. For the CDR3, the DNA is TGTGCCAGCAGCCTAATACTAGCGGGGGGAACAGAGACCCAGTACTTC.

Ten or more counts support this clonotype. The chain recombines TRBV20-1 with TRBJ2-5; the D is unclear. Trimming removed 3 bases at V and 0 bases at J, with 8 bases between. The CDR3 contains 13 residues. CDR1 and CDR2 (germline): DFQATT, SNEGSKA (reference sequence). CDR3 coding DNA: TGCAGTGCTAGTTGGGCGGACCAAGAGACCCAGTACTTC. Amino acid sequence: CSASWADQETQYF.

At least ten counts were recorded for this clonotype. The V and J genes are TRBV27 and TRBJ2-7; TRBD2 is a possible D gene (5 bases). This CDR3 has 13 amino acids. Germline CDR1 and CDR2: MNHEY and SMNVEV (reference sequence). With 3 bases removed from V and 4 bases from J, the gap between germline ends came to 10 bases. CDR3 coding DNA: TGTGCCAGCAGTTTTTACGGGGATTACGAGCAGTACTTC. It is translated as CASSFYGDYEQYF.

This clonotype was counted once. V gene TRBV12-3 or TRBV12-4 combines with J gene TRBJ2-7; D gene ambiguous. V was shortened by 1 base and J by 7 bases, with 5 bases between the two germline ends. This CDR3 has 11 amino acids. CDR3 in DNA: TGTGCCAGCAGTTTAGTGGAAGAGCAGTACTTC. Protein: CASSLVEEQYF.

This clonotype came up many times. The genes are TRBV29-1 and TRBJ2-1, with TRBD2 as a possible D gene (6 bases). Trimming took off 4 bases at V and 7 bases at J, with 14 bases between the two ends. Germline V CDR1 and CDR2: SQVTM, ANQGSEA. The CDR3 is 13 residues long. Written as DNA, the CDR3 is TGCAGCGTTGCCCCGACTAGTTGGAATGAGCAGTTCTTC. It encodes CSVAPTSWNEQFF.

This clonotype was seen more than once but under ten times. This chain joins TRBV19 and TRBJ2-1, with D unclear. V was trimmed by 3 bases and J by 0 bases, leaving 9 bases between them. Germline CDR1 and CDR2: LNHDA and SQIVND (reference sequence). The CDR3 has 15 amino acids. CDR3 region: CASSINWGSYNEQFF. For the CDR3, the DNA is TGTGCCAGTAGTATTAATTGGGGCTCCTACAATGAGCAGTTCTTC.

The rearrangement uses TRBV20-1 and TRBJ2-1, with TRBD2 matching over 9 bases. Trimming took 0 bases from V and 0 from J; bases not matched to a gene: 12. The germline CDR1 and CDR2 sequences are DFQATT and SNEGSKA (reference sequence). This CDR3 has 19 residues. The CDR3 region has the DNA TGCAGTGCTAGAGATTGGGTGGCTAGCGGGGTGGGCTCCTACAATGAGCAGTTCTTC. Its protein is CSARDWVASGVGSYNEQFF.

V is TRBV12-3 or TRBV12-4 and J is TRBJ2-2; perhaps D is TRBD1 or TRBD2 (5 bases each). V was clipped by 5 bases and J by 7 bases, with 14 bases between them. CDR3 length: 14 residues. CDR3 in DNA: TGTGCCAGCAGTAGGGACGAGACCGGCGGGGAGCTGTTTTTT. It specifies CASSRDETGGELFF.

This clonotype occurred a few times. The V and J genes are TRBV24-1 and TRBJ2-1, with D perhaps TRBD2 (5 bases). Germline CDR1 is KGHDR and CDR2 is SFDVKD. The CDR3 is 15 amino acids. The V end lost 5 bases, the J end lost 0 bases, and 10 bases lay between the germline ends. CDR3: CATSGGAASYNEQFF. CDR3 coding DNA: TGTGCCACCAGTGGCGGAGCGGCCTCCTACAATGAGCAGTTCTTC.

The J gene is TRBJ1-2, the V gene TRBV28; 8 bases are a match to TRBD1. The CDR3 consists of 13 residues. The germline V gene encodes CDR1 MDHEN and CDR2 SYDVKM. J gave up 4 bases and V 7 bases, and 5 bases lay outside the gene matches. The CDR3 loop reads CASTADRAYGYTF. The CDR3 coding sequence is TGTGCCAGCACCGCGGACAGGGCCTATGGCTACACCTTC.

In the case of this clonotype: One end of the junction does not line up with germline, which may come from a read error. The V and J genes are TRBV20-1 and TRBJ2-5; 16 bases fit TRBD2. This CDR3 contains 16 residues. Germline CDR1 DFQATT, CDR2 SNEGSKA (reference sequence). The CDR3 coding sequence is TGCTGTGCCTACGGGACTAGCGGGGGGGCAGGAGAGACCCAGTACTTC. Translating gives CCAYGTSGGAGETQYF.

This clonotype came up a few times. The J gene is TRBJ2-7, the V gene TRBV12-3 or TRBV12-4; D remains unclear. This CDR3 has 11 residues. Trimming removed 5 bases from V and 9 bases from J, with 11 bases in between. The CDR3 region is CASSRNFGQYF. In DNA, the CDR3 is TGTGCCAGCAGTCGAAACTTCGGGCAGTACTTC.

A word on this clonotype: Being one base from a much bigger clone, this may be a read error. The chain combines TRBV29-1 with TRBJ2-5, with 10 nucleotides matching TRBD1. This CDR3 is 18 amino acids long. Germline CDR1 and CDR2: SQVTM and ANQGSEA. Trimming at V came to 4 bases and at J to 2 bases, leaving 16 bases not matched to a gene. The CDR3 spells CSVVLWGLRTGGQETQYF. The CDR3 DNA reads TGCAGCGTTGTCCTATGGGGGCTCAGGACAGGGGGACAAGAGACCCAGTACTTC.

This sequence joins TRBV5-1 and TRBJ2-1, with 8 bases identical to TRBD2. Germline V gene data show CDR1 as SGHRS and CDR2 as YFSETQ. CDR3 length: 15 amino acids. V was clipped by 3 bases and J by 2 bases; unmatched bases: 4. The CDR3 sequence is CASSWGGGTYNEQFF. The CDR3 nucleotides read TGCGCCAGCAGCTGGGGCGGGGGGACCTACAATGAGCAGTTCTTC.